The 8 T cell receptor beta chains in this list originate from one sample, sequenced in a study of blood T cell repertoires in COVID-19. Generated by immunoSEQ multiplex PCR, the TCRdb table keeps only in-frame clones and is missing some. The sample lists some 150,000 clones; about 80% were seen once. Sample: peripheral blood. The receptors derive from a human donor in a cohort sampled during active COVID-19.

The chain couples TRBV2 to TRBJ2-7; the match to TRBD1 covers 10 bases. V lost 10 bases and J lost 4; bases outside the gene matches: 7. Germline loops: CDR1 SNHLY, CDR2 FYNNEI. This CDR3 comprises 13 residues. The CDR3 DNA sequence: TGTGCCACCAGATCGGGACAGGGGTACGAGCAGTACTTC. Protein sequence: CATRSGQGYEQYF.

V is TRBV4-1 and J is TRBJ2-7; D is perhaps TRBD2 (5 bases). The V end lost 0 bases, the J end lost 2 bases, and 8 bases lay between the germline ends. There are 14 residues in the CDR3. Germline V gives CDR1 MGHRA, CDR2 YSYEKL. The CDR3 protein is CASSQEEAAYEQYV. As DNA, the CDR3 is TGCGCCAGCAGCCAAGAGGAGGCAGCCTACGAGCAGTACGTC.

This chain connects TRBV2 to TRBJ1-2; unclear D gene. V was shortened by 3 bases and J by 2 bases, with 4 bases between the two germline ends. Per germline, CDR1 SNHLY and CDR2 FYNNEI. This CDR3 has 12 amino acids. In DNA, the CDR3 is TGTGCCAGCAGTGACAGAAACTATGGCTACACCTTC. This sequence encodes CASSDRNYGYTF.

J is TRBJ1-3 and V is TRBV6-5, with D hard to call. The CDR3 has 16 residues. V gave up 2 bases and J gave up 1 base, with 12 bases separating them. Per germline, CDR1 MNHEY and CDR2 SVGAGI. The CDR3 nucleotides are TGTGCCAGCAGTTACCCCGGCGGAAGGTCTGGAAACACCATATATTTT. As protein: CASSYPGGRSGNTIYF.

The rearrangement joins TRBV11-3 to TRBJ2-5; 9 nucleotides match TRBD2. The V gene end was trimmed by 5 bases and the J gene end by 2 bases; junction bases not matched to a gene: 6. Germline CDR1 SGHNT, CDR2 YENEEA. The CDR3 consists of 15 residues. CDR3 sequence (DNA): TGTGCCAGCAGCCCGGGGAGCGGGGGGCAAGAGACCCAGTACTTC. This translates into CASSPGSGGQETQYF. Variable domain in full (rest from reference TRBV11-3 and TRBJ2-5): EAGVVQSPRYKIIEKKQPVAFWCNPISGHNTLYWYLQNLGQGPELLIRYENEEAVDDSQLPKDRFSAERLKGVDSTLKIQPAELGDSAVYLCASSPGSGGQETQYFGPGTRLLVL.

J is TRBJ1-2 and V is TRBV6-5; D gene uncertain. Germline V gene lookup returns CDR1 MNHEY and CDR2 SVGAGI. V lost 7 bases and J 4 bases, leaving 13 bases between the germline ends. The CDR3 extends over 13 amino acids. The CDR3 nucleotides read TGTGCCAGCACCCCGTCGGGTAGCTATGGCTACACCTTC. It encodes CASTPSGSYGYTF.

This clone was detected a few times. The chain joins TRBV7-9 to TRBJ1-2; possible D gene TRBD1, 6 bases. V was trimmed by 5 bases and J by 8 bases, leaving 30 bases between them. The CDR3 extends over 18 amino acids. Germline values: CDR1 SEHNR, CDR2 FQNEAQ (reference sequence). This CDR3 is CASSPKRRIDSTGRGYTF. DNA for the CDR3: TGTGCCAGCAGCCCTAAAAGGCGGATCGACAGTACAGGGCGAGGCTACACCTTC.

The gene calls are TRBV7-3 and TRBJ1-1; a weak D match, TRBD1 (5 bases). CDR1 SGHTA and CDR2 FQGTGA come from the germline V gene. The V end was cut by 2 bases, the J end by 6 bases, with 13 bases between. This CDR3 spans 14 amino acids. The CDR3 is CASSLLGRDSEAFF. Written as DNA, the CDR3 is TGTGCCAGCAGCTTACTTGGGAGGGACTCTGAAGCTTTCTTT. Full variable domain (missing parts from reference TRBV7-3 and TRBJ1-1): GAGVSQTPSNKVTEKGKYVELRCDPISGHTALYWYRQSLGQGPEFLIYFQGTGAADDSGLPNDRFFAVRPEGSVSTLKIQRTERGDSAVYLCASSLLGRDSEAFFGQGTRLTVV.